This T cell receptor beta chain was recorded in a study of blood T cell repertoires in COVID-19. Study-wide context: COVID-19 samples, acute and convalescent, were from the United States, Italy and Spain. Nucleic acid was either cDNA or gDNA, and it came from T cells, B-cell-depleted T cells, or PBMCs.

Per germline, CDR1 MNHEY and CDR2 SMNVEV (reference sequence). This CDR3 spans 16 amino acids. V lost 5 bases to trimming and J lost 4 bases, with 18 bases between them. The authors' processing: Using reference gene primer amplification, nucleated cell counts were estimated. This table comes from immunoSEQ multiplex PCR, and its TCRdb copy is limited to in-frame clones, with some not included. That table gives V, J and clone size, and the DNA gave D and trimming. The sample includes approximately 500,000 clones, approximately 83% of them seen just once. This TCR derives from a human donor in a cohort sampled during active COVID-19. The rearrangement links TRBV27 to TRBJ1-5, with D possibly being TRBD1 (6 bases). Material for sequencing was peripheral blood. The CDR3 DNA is TGTGCCAGCAGTAAACAGGGCGACGGGTGGAATCAGCCCCAGCATTTT. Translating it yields CASSKQGDGWNQPQHF.